The 18 T cell receptor beta chains given below trace back to one sample, sequenced in a study of CD8 T cells in Susac syndrome. An amount of RNA that ranged from 0.5 to 1 ug was reverse transcribed with random hexamers. One entry per CDR3 protein, called by TCRdb with MiXCR from the immunoSEQ multiplex PCR reads. The data contain about 200,000 distinct CDR3 sequences, 90% to 95% of them singletons. Sequenced sample: CD4+ T cells from PBMCs. These receptors were obtained from a human donor in good health.

The chain joins TRBV5-1 to TRBJ1-1; D gene uncertain. Looked up from germline, CDR1 is SGHRS and CDR2 is YFSETQ. The CDR3 totals 14 residues. V shed 0 bases and J shed 5 bases, with 11 bases lying between them. As DNA, the CDR3 is TGCGCCAGCAGCTTGGGGTATTTGGGGACTGAAGCTTTCTTT. As protein: CASSLGYLGTEAFF.

V is TRBV29-1 and J is TRBJ1-1, with a weak D call TRBD1 (6 bases). Germline V gene data show CDR1 as SQVTM and CDR2 as ANQGSEA. This CDR3 contains 13 residues. V shed 3 bases and J shed 7 bases, with 15 bases lying between them. The CDR3 coding sequence is TGCAGCGTTGACCTAGGGGGTACGGGTGAAGCTTTCTTT. Amino acids: CSVDLGGTGEAFF. The full variable domain, completed using reference TRBV29-1 and TRBJ1-1, is SAVISQKPSRDICQRGTSLTIQCQVDSQVTMMFWYRQQPGQSLTLIATANQGSEATYESGFVIDKFPISRPNLTFSTLTVSNMSPEDSSIYLCSVDLGGTGEAFFGQGTRLTVV.

The chain uses TRBV5-1 and TRBJ2-1; TRBD1 matches at 7 bases. This CDR3 contains 14 residues. The J segment lost 6 bases and the V segment lost 4 bases, leaving 7 bases of the junction unmatched. Germline loops: CDR1 SGHRS, CDR2 YFSETQ. The chain's CDR3 is CASSPPGGRNEQFF. CDR3 in DNA: TGCGCCAGCAGCCCGCCAGGGGGTCGCAATGAGCAGTTCTTC.

The chain combines TRBV20-1 with TRBJ2-3; D is perhaps TRBD1 (5 bases). The germline gives CDR1 DFQATT, CDR2 SNEGSKA (reference sequence). This CDR3 is built from 14 residues. The V gene lost 6 bases and the J gene lost 3 bases, with 16 bases spanning the gap. This CDR3 is CSAAVRGSTDTQYF. CDR3 DNA sequence: TGCAGTGCCGCCGTTAGGGGCTCAACAGATACGCAGTATTTT.

The chain employs TRBV7-9 and TRBJ1-2; no clear D. Per the germline V gene, CDR1 is SEHNR and CDR2 is FQNEAQ (reference sequence). The CDR3 is 13 amino acids. V lost 7 bases and J lost 3, with 12 bases in between. The CDR3 loop is CASTPPNDYGYTF. In nucleotides, the CDR3 is TGTGCCAGCACCCCCCCGAACGACTATGGCTACACCTTC. The variable domain in full, with the rest retrieved from reference TRBV7-9 and TRBJ1-2, is DTGVSQNPRHKITKRGQNVTFRCDPISEHNRLYWYRQTLGQGPEFLTYFQNEAQLEKSRLLSDRFSAERPKGSFSTLEIQRTEQGDSAMYLCASTPPNDYGYTFGSGTRLTVV.

The chain carries TRBV30 and TRBJ2-3; TRBD1 is a possible D gene (5 bases). There are 15 residues in the CDR3. Trimming stripped 1 base from V and 0 bases from J, with 11 bases between. Per germline, CDR1 GTSNPN and CDR2 SVGIG (reference sequence). CDR3 protein: CAWSGPGRSTDTQYF. CDR3 sequence (DNA): TGTGCCTGGAGTGGACCAGGGCGGAGCACAGATACGCAGTATTTT.

This chain joins TRBV7-8 and TRBJ2-7; D is ambiguous. Per germline, CDR1 SGHVS and CDR2 FQNEAQ. This CDR3 comprises 14 residues. Trimming took off 2 bases at V and 1 base at J, with 9 bases between the two ends. The CDR3 is CASSLSVGSYEQYV. CDR3 sequence (DNA): TGTGCCAGCAGCTTATCGGTTGGATCCTACGAGCAGTACGTC.

The chain links TRBV29-1 to TRBJ2-1; the D gene could be TRBD1 or TRBD2 (6 bases each). Germline lookup yields CDR1 SQVTM and CDR2 ANQGSEA. Trimming stripped 8 bases from V and 2 bases from J, with 19 bases between. The CDR3 length is 15 residues. The CDR3 loop reads CSSEGGQGPYNEQFF. The DNA for the CDR3 is TGCAGCTCAGAAGGGGGGCAGGGGCCCTACAATGAGCAGTTCTTC.

The genes are TRBV27 and TRBJ2-3; the D gene could be TRBD1 or TRBD2 (6 bases each). The CDR3 is 15 residues long. Germline V gene sequence: CDR1 MNHEY, CDR2 SMNVEV (reference sequence). The germline V and J ends were trimmed by 5 bases and 5 bases, with 17 bases remaining between them. Here the CDR3 DNA reads TGTGCCAGCAGTCTGTCCGGGGGCATCGGAGATACGCAGTATTTT. Translation: CASSLSGGIGDTQYF.

V is TRBV30 and J is TRBJ1-2; 8 positions match TRBD1. Germline V gene data show CDR1 as GTSNPN and CDR2 as SVGIG (reference sequence). The CDR3 is 11 amino acids. With 5 bases clipped from V and 6 bases from J, the junction kept 2 bases outside the gene matches. CDR3 residues: CAWGQGNGYTF. In DNA, the CDR3 is TGTGCCTGGGGACAGGGCAATGGCTACACCTTC.

This clonotype was counted a single time. The chain is built from TRBV5-1 and TRBJ1-2, with D uncertain. CDR3 size: 17 residues. Trimming removed 6 bases at V and 8 bases at J, with 29 bases between. Germline CDR1 reads SGHRS; CDR2 reads YFSETQ. The CDR3 nucleotides read TGCGCCAGCACCCCTCTAGGGTCGGCATCTTATTATTTCGGCTACACCTTC. This encodes CASTPLGSASYYFGYTF.

The gene calls are TRBV20-1 and TRBJ2-3; D may be TRBD2 (5 bases). The germline V gene has CDR1 DFQATT and CDR2 SNEGSKA (reference sequence). The CDR3 runs 13 residues. Trimming took off 6 bases at V and 3 bases at J, with 13 bases between the two ends. Here the CDR3 reads CSARAALTDTQYF. CDR3 coding DNA: TGCAGTGCGCGGGCGGCCTTAACAGATACGCAGTATTTT.

The gene calls are TRBV6-2 or TRBV6-3 and TRBJ2-7; a weak D match, TRBD1 (6 bases). V was cut by 6 bases and J by 6 bases, with 12 bases left in between. Germline V gene data show CDR1 as MNHEY and CDR2 as SVGEGT. The CDR3 is made up of 12 amino acids. In nucleotides, the CDR3 is TGTGCCAGCAGCCCAGGGGTCGGCGAGCAGTACGTC. Its protein is CASSPGVGEQYV.

The chain carries TRBV28 and TRBJ2-1; no clear D gene. The CDR3 totals 12 residues. V lost 4 bases, J lost 8 bases, and 9 bases lay in between. CDR1 and CDR2 (germline): MDHEN, SYDVKM. The CDR3 sequence is CASSSSKDEQFF. CDR3 DNA: TGTGCCAGCAGTTCAAGCAAGGATGAGCAGTTCTTC.

The CDR3 protein is CATSRETGTGPYEQYF. CDR3 bases: TGTGCCACCAGCAGAGAAACCGGGACAGGGCCCTACGAGCAGTACTTC. V and J are TRBV15 and TRBJ2-7; 9 nucleotides line up with TRBD1. Germline CDR1 and CDR2: LNHNV and YYDKDF (reference sequence). The V gene end was trimmed by 0 bases and the J gene end by 2 bases; junction bases not matched to a gene: 5. The CDR3 length is 16 residues.

The rearrangement links TRBV20-1 to TRBJ2-1, with 10 bases identical to TRBD2. The ends lost 5 bases at V and 7 bases at J; junction bases unmatched: 8. Germline CDR1 and CDR2: DFQATT and SNEGSKA (reference sequence). CDR3 size: 14 residues. The CDR3 reads CSAHSGGAGNEQFF. The CDR3 DNA reads as TGCAGTGCTCACAGCGGGGGGGCTGGGAATGAGCAGTTCTTC.

The V gene is TRBV28, the J gene TRBJ2-3; D gene ambiguous. The CDR3 sequence is 13 residues long. V was pared by 2 bases and J by 6 bases, with 9 bases between. Per germline, CDR1 MDHEN and CDR2 SYDVKM. This CDR3 is CASSLRRWDTQYF. The CDR3 bases are TGTGCCAGCAGTTTACGCCGGTGGGATACGCAGTATTTT.

This rearrangement joins TRBV7-2 to TRBJ2-2, with 9 bases that match TRBD2. With V trimmed by 6 bases and J by 5 bases, 13 bases remained unmatched. CDR1 and CDR2 from the germline V gene are SGHTA and FQGNSA. The CDR3 spans 17 residues. CDR3 bases: TGTGCCAGCAGTCATAGCGGGGGCCGGGTTGAGACCGGGGAGCTGTTTTTT. This translates into CASSHSGGRVETGELFF.